Shown below are 23 T cell receptor beta chains from a single sample sequenced in a study of cytomegalovirus exposure and HLA in healthy donors. The PCR ran on 60 Vbeta and 13 Jbeta primers. Here immunoSEQ multiplex PCR was the method, and the copy in TCRdb shows in-frame clones only, minus some. The sample includes under 200,000 clones, about 82% seen only once; the top ten take 6.5% to 7.5%. The sample consisted of PBMCs. These receptors originate from a woman between 25 and 40 years old in good health and CMV-seropositive.

This sequence joins TRBV4-1 and TRBJ2-3; 12 bases are a match to TRBD1. Trimming removed 4 bases from V and 5 bases from J; junction bases left unmatched: 16. The CDR3 is 19 residues long. Germline assignment: CDR1 MGHRA and CDR2 YSYEKL. CDR3 coding DNA: TGCGCCAGCAGCCTAACTGGTCCTATTGGGACAGGGGGCTTAGATACGCAGTATTTT. It yields the protein CASSLTGPIGTGGLDTQYF.

The chain is built from TRBV29-1 and TRBJ2-1; 8 bases agree with TRBD1. The CDR3 is 14 amino acids. V gave up 6 bases and J gave up 10 bases; unmatched junction bases: 14. Germline loops: CDR1 SQVTM, CDR2 ANQGSEA. In DNA, the CDR3 is TGCAGCGTCCAGACGACAGGGGTGGAGAGGGAGCAGTTCTTC. Its protein product is CSVQTTGVEREQFF.

V usage is TRBV4-3 and J usage is TRBJ1-2; 10 nucleotides match TRBD1. The CDR3 runs to 16 residues. The V gene's germline CDR1 is LGHNA and CDR2 YSLEER. Germline trimming cut 0 bases from V and 8 bases from J; bases unmatched to any gene: 9. The CDR3 bases are TGCGCCAGCAGCCAAGATCTTATCGGGACAGGGGACGGCTACACCTTC. Translating gives CASSQDLIGTGDGYTF.

The J gene is TRBJ1-1, the V gene TRBV6-9; D is unclear. The CDR3 covers 16 residues. V was pared by 0 bases and J by 1 base, with 12 bases between. CDR1 MNHGY and CDR2 SVAAGI come from the germline V gene. The CDR3 spells CASSYSAPGRNTEAFF. DNA of the CDR3: TGTGCCAGCAGTTATTCTGCCCCGGGGAGGAACACTGAAGCTTTCTTT.

The rearrangement uses TRBV6-5 and TRBJ1-6; the match to TRBD1 covers 10 bases. Trimming cost V 6 bases and J 10 bases; bases outside gene matches: 9. The V gene's germline CDR1 is MNHEY and CDR2 SVGAGI. The CDR3 consists of 15 residues. CDR3 nucleotide sequence: TGTGCCAGCAGGCAAGCCGGGACAGGGGAATCACCCCTCCACTTT. It is translated as CASRQAGTGESPLHF.

This sequence joins TRBV4-1 and TRBJ1-6, with D tentatively TRBD1 (5 bases). The CDR3 runs to 17 residues. V dropped 1 base and J dropped 7 bases, with 17 bases sitting between them. Germline CDR1 and CDR2: MGHRA and YSYEKL. The CDR3 nucleotides read TGCGCCAGCAGCCAAGTAGGGCAGGGCGTTCGCAATTCACCCCTCCACTTT. Encoded protein: CASSQVGQGVRNSPLHF.

This clone was found once. The gene calls are TRBV13 and TRBJ2-3; 12 nucleotides line up with TRBD2. In germline, CDR1 is PRHDT, CDR2 FYEKMQ (reference sequence). V gave up 3 bases and J gave up 3 bases; unmatched junction bases: 4. This CDR3 comprises 16 residues. The CDR3 DNA reads as TGTGCCAGCAGCTTCGAGACTAGCGGGGGAACAGATACGCAGTATTTT. Its protein is CASSFETSGGTDTQYF.

This sequence joins TRBV6-5 and TRBJ1-5, with 7 nucleotides matching TRBD1. The CDR3 spans 15 residues. The trim removed 5 bases at V and 0 bases at J, leaving 4 bases unmatched. In germline, CDR1 is MNHEY, CDR2 SVGAGI. The CDR3 DNA follows: TGTGCCAGCAGTCGGGACAGCCATAGCAATCAGCCCCAGCATTTT. It yields the protein CASSRDSHSNQPQHF.

J is TRBJ2-2 and V is TRBV6-8; D is possibly TRBD1 (6 bases). Looked up from germline, CDR1 is MNHGY and CDR2 is SAAAGT. V was cut by 6 bases and J by 3 bases, with 29 bases left in between. This CDR3 is 20 amino acids long. This CDR3 reads CASSRLGWGTHREDTGELFF. In DNA, the CDR3 is TGTGCCAGCAGCCGATTGGGCTGGGGGACACACCGAGAGGACACCGGGGAGCTGTTTTTT.

This chain uses TRBV19 with TRBJ1-3; D may be TRBD1 (5 bases). Germline CDR1 reads LNHDA; CDR2 reads SQIVND (reference sequence). V lost 6 bases, J lost 2 bases, and 11 bases lay in between. The CDR3 is 14 amino acids. The CDR3 spells CASRLTDTGNTIYF. CDR3 DNA sequence: TGTGCCAGTAGGTTGACAGATACTGGAAACACCATATATTTT. The entire variable domain, with the rest obtained from reference TRBV19 and TRBJ1-3, is as follows: DGGITQSPKYLFRKEGQNVTLSCEQNLNHDAMYWYRQDPGQGLRLIYYSQIVNDFQKGDIAEGYSVSREKKESFPLTVTSAQKNPTAFYLCASRLTDTGNTIYFGEGSWLTVV.

The chain links TRBV7-9 to TRBJ2-5; the D gene is possibly TRBD1 (6 bases). The V gene's germline CDR1 is SEHNR and CDR2 FQNEAQ (reference sequence). V lost 4 bases and J 5 bases, leaving 11 bases between the germline ends. CDR3 size: 13 residues. The CDR3 bases are TGTGCCAGCAGCTCCTCAGGGGCCGAGACCCAGTACTTC. Translation gives CASSSSGAETQYF.

The chain is built from TRBV7-2 and TRBJ2-7; a possible D gene is TRBD2 (5 bases). In germline, CDR1 is SGHTA, CDR2 FQGNSA. The CDR3 totals 14 residues. Trimming took off 5 bases at V and 0 bases at J, with 11 bases between the two ends. Written as DNA, the CDR3 is TGTGCCAGCAGCGGACTCACGGGCTCCTACGAGCAGTACTTC. Translation gives CASSGLTGSYEQYF.

This clone was detected only a few times. The V gene is TRBV19, the J gene TRBJ2-3; D gene uncertain. Per germline, CDR1 LNHDA and CDR2 SQIVND (reference sequence). V lost 1 base, J lost 0 bases, and 8 bases lay in between. The CDR3 has 15 residues. The CDR3 loop reads CASSIGGVSTDTQYF. CDR3 sequence (DNA): TGTGCCAGTAGTATAGGCGGTGTTAGCACAGATACGCAGTATTTT. The complete variable domain, with remaining parts taken from reference TRBV19 and TRBJ2-3, reads DGGITQSPKYLFRKEGQNVTLSCEQNLNHDAMYWYRQDPGQGLRLIYYSQIVNDFQKGDIAEGYSVSREKKESFPLTVTSAQKNPTAFYLCASSIGGVSTDTQYFGPGTRLTVL.

The V and J genes are TRBV7-2 and TRBJ2-7; D call uncertain. The CDR3 is 14 amino acids. Germline V gene sequence: CDR1 SGHTA, CDR2 FQGNSA. The germline V and J ends were trimmed by 0 bases and 2 bases, with 8 bases remaining between them. For the CDR3, the DNA is TGTGCCAGCAGCTTAGCAAGCACCCCCTACGAGCAGTACTTC. This codes for CASSLASTPYEQYF.

This chain links TRBV7-6 with TRBJ1-2, with D uncertain. Deletions cut 2 bases from V and 1 base from J, with 14 bases between. The germline CDR1 and CDR2 sequences are SGHVS and FNYEAQ. The CDR3 covers 16 residues. The CDR3 is CASSLRPASDNYGYTF. For the CDR3, the DNA is TGTGCCAGCAGCTTACGGCCGGCCAGCGATAACTATGGCTACACCTTC.

The sample holds a few counts of this clone. The chain combines TRBV28 with TRBJ2-7; no clear D gene. Germline loops: CDR1 MDHEN, CDR2 SYDVKM. V lost 6 bases, J lost 5 bases, and 8 bases lay in between. This CDR3 is 11 amino acids long. The CDR3: CASSQANEQYF. CDR3 sequence (DNA): TGTGCCAGCAGCCAAGCCAACGAGCAGTACTTC.

The gene calls are TRBV5-5 and TRBJ1-5; D is uncertain. Germline CDR1 SGHKS, CDR2 YYEKEE (reference sequence). This CDR3 comprises 15 residues. The V and J ends lost 4 bases and 5 bases respectively, with 16 bases between them. CDR3 region: CASSLGRAGDQPQHF. Written as DNA, the CDR3 is TGTGCCAGCAGCCTGGGGAGGGCTGGCGATCAGCCCCAGCATTTT.

The chain recombines TRBV2 with TRBJ2-1; D remains ambiguous. V lost 6 bases, J lost 0 bases, and 9 bases lay in between. This CDR3 comprises 14 residues. Germline V gene sequence: CDR1 SNHLY, CDR2 FYNNEI. CDR3 bases: TGTGCCAGCAGACAGAAGAGCTCCTACAATGAGCAGTTCTTC. Translating it yields CASRQKSSYNEQFF.

The chain couples TRBV4-3 to TRBJ1-2; D remains unclear. Per germline, CDR1 LGHNA and CDR2 YSLEER. CDR3 length: 13 amino acids. Trimming pared 3 bases from V and 2 bases from J, leaving 7 bases between. The CDR3 sequence is CASSQNINYGYTF. In DNA form, the CDR3 reads TGCGCCAGCAGCCAGAACATAAACTATGGCTACACCTTC.

The V gene is TRBV10-2, the J gene TRBJ1-1, with 8 bases identical to TRBD1. The CDR3 contains 13 residues. Germline values: CDR1 WSHSY, CDR2 SAAADI. With V trimmed by 8 bases and J by 0 bases, 2 bases remained unmatched. The CDR3 spells CASRTGLNTEAFF. Written as DNA, the CDR3 is TGCGCCAGCCGGACAGGGTTGAACACTGAAGCTTTCTTT.

The chain uses TRBV4-3 and TRBJ2-2; D is possibly TRBD2 (6 bases). Germline-derived CDR1 and CDR2 are LGHNA and YSLEER. The germline V and J ends were trimmed by 0 bases and 7 bases, with 12 bases remaining between them. CDR3 length: 15 amino acids. The CDR3, as DNA: TGCGCCAGCAGCCAAGAGGTCGGGGAGGTCGGGGAGCTGTTTTTT. It yields the protein CASSQEVGEVGELFF.

The CDR3 sequence: CASSLQGGQSTDTQYF. CDR3 bases: TGTGCCAGCTCACTTCAGGGGGGACAGAGCACAGATACGCAGTATTTT. The genes are TRBV18 and TRBJ2-3; D is perhaps TRBD1 (7 bases). Germline values: CDR1 KGHSH, CDR2 LQKENI. The CDR3 covers 16 residues. Trimming shortened V by 4 bases and J by 0 bases, and 14 bases separated the two germline ends.

This clone showed up just once. The chain employs TRBV7-6 and TRBJ1-4; D remains ambiguous. Trimming took 6 bases from V and 4 from J, leaving 15 bases between them. CDR1 is SGHVS and CDR2 is FNYEAQ in the germline V gene. CDR3 size: 15 residues. The CDR3 sequence: CASSFQRGFNEKLFF. In DNA, the CDR3 is TGTGCCAGCAGTTTCCAACGAGGATTTAATGAAAAACTGTTTTTT.